This T cell receptor (beta chain) is from a study of cytomegalovirus exposure and HLA in healthy donors. The study's findings and limits: Most TCR sequences showed up rarely, but some public TCRs showed up in many donors. Altogether, some 160 TCR beta chains were recorded as cytomegalovirus-associated.

This CDR3 is 17 amino acids long. The V segment lost 3 bases and the J segment 3 bases; nucleotides outside the gene matches: 8. Germline V gene data show CDR1 as SGHDT and CDR2 as YYEEEE. Using immunoSEQ multiplex PCR, the repertoire was profiled, and TCRdb retains in-frame clones only, with some absent. The table has about 140,000 clones, roughly four fifths seen once. Remarks on this clone: As yet, its antigen is unknown.

The donors were in the roughly 130-subject validation cohort, distinct from the approximately 670-subject first cohort. This TCR was recovered from a man younger than 40 in good health and CMV-seropositive. V usage is TRBV5-6 and J usage is TRBJ2-7; 14 nucleotides match TRBD2. Material for sequencing was PBMCs. The CDR3 is CASSSRTSGRNFYEQYF. For the CDR3, the DNA is TGTGCCAGCAGCTCCCGGACTAGCGGGAGGAACTTCTACGAGCAGTACTTC. The full variable domain, completed using reference TRBV5-6 and TRBJ2-7, is DAGVTQSPTHLIKTRGQQVTLRCSPKSGHDTVSWYQQALGQGPQFIFQYYEEEERQRGNFPDRFSGHQFPNYSSELNVNALLLGDSALYLCASSSRTSGRNFYEQYFGPGTRLTVT.